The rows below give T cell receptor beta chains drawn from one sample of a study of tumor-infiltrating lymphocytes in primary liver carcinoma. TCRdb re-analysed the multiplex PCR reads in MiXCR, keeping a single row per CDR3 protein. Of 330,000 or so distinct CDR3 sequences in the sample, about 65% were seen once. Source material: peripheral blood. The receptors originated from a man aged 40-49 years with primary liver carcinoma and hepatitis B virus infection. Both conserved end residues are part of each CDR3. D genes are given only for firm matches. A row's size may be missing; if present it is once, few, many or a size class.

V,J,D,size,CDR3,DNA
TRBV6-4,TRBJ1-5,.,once,CASIPPFSNQPQHF,TGTGCCAGCATCCCTCCGTTTAGCAATCAGCCCCAACATTTT
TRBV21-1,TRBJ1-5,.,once,CVSSVPISGTLYSNQPQHF,TGTGTCAGCAGCGTTCCGATATCCGGGACCCTATATAGCAATCAGCCCCAGCATTTT
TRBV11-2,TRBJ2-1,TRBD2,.,CASSSAGKYNEQFF,TGTGCCAGCAGCTCAGCGGGGAAGTACAATGAGCAGTTCTTC
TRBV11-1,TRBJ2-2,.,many,CASSKMGAGELFF,TGTGCCAGCAGCAAGATGGGGGCCGGGGAGCTGTTTTTT
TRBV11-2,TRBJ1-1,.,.,CTSSEGLQTETFF,TGTACCAGCAGCGAGGGGCTTCAGACTGAAACTTTCTTT
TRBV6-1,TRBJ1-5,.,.,CASNGTPGSQPQHF,TGTGCCAGCAACGGGACTCCGGGCAGCCAGCCCCAGCATTTT
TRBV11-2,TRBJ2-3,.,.,CASSTDRTRGHTDTQYF,TGTGCCAGCAGCACCGACCGGACTAGGGGACACACAGATACGCAGTATTTT
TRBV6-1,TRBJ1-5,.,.,CATDRDINQPQHF,TGTGCCACCGACCGGGACATTAATCAGCCCCAGCATTTT
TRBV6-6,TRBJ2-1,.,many,CASSYFGSTLGNEQFF,TGTGCCAGCAGTTACTTCGGCAGCACCCTGGGGAATGAGCAGTTCTTC
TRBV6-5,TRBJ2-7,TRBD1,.,CASSIGTGGYEQYF,TGTGCCAGCAGTATCGGGACAGGGGGGTACGAGCAGTACTTC
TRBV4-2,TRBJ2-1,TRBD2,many,CASSQVPGLAYNEQFF,TGTGCCAGCAGCCAAGTTCCGGGACTAGCCTACAATGAGCAGTTCTTC
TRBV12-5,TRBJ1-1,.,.,CASGSGGVTEAFF,TGTGCTAGTGGTTCGGGTGGAGTGACTGAAGCTTTCTTT
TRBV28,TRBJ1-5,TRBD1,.,CASSLKSYRGGYQPQHF,TGTGCCAGCAGTTTAAAGTCATACAGGGGAGGGTATCAGCCCCAGCATTTT
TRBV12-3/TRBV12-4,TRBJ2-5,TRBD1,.,CASSETGGETQYF,TGTGCCAGCAGCGAGACAGGGGGCGAGACCCAGTACTTC
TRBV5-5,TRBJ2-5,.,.,CVSSFSETQYF,TGTGTCAGCAGCTTTAGCGAGACCCAGTACTTC
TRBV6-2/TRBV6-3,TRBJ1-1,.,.,CASGYFRGEDTEAFF,TGTGCCAGCGGTTACTTCAGGGGTGAGGACACTGAAGCTTTCTTT
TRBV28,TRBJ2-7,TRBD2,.,CASPKDTAGGLDEQYF,TGTGCCAGCCCAAAGGACACGGCGGGAGGCCTGGACGAGCAGTACTTC
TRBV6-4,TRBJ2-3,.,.,CASSEDSGSTDTQYF,TGTGCCAGCAGTGAGGACAGCGGGAGCACAGATACGCAGTATTTT
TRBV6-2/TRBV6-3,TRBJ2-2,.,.,CVSRPNAEELFF,TGTGTCAGCAGACCCAACGCCGAGGAGCTGTTTTTT
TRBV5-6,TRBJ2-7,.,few,CASSLGRISYEQYF,TGTGCCAGCAGCCTGGGACGGATCTCCTACGAGCAGTACTTC
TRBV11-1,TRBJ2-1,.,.,CVNSYHNEQFF,TGTGTCAACAGTTATCACAATGAGCAGTTCTTC
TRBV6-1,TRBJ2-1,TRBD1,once,CASSEQQGAYNEQFF,TGTGCCAGCAGTGAACAACAGGGGGCCTACAATGAGCAGTTCTTC
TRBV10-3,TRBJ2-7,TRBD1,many,CAINRDREGEQYF,TGTGCCATCAACAGGGACAGGGAGGGCGAGCAGTACTTC
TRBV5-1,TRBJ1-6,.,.,CASTGDSNSPLHF,TGCGCCAGCACAGGAGACAGTAATTCACCCCTCCACTTT
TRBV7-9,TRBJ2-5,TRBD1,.,CASSPRIRDSKETQYF,TGTGCCAGCAGCCCAAGGATCCGGGACAGCAAAGAGACCCAGTACTTC
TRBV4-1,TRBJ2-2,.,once,CTSRTQTGSGELFF,TGTACCAGCAGGACACAGACGGGGTCCGGGGAGCTGTTTTTT